This is a list of T cell receptor beta chains from one sample in a study of T cells in Graves' hyperthyroidism and ophthalmopathy. TCRdb ran MiXCR on the multiplex PCR reads and lists one entry per CDR3 protein. The sample includes about 360,000 distinct CDR3 sequences, less than 15% of them seen just once. Source material: blood. The receptor set was obtained from a woman between 18 and 29 years old with Graves' hyperthyroidism. CDR3s include the opening cysteine and the closing phenylalanine or tryptophan. Fields, in order: D gene, V gene, clone size, J gene, CDR3 protein, CDR3 DNA. A D gene is named only where the DNA matches it firmly. Clone size appears in some rows only: once, few, many, or a class for an expanded clone.

d_gene: TRBD1
v_gene: TRBV3-1
abundance: many
j_gene: TRBJ2-7
CDR3aa: CASSPGPGQTYEQYF
CDR3nt: TGTGCCAGCAGCCCCGGCCCGGGACAGACCTACGAGCAGTACTTC

d_gene: .
v_gene: TRBV27
abundance: .
j_gene: TRBJ1-1
CDR3aa: CASSLGYSTRAFF
CDR3nt: TGTGCCAGCAGTTTAGGGTATAGTACTAGAGCTTTCTTT

d_gene: .
v_gene: TRBV9
abundance: .
j_gene: TRBJ2-2
CDR3aa: CASTRQGSEITGELFF
CDR3nt: TGTGCCAGCACCCGCCAGGGGTCCGAGATCACCGGGGAGCTGTTTTTT

d_gene: .
v_gene: TRBV18
abundance: many
j_gene: TRBJ2-3
CDR3aa: CASSPYMDWNTDTQYF
CDR3nt: TGTGCCAGCTCGCCCTATATGGACTGGAACACAGATACGCAGTATTTT

d_gene: TRBD2
v_gene: TRBV19
abundance: few
j_gene: TRBJ2-3
CDR3aa: CASSIMGLVTDTQYF
CDR3nt: TGTGCCAGTAGTATTATGGGACTAGTAACAGATACGCAGTATTTT

d_gene: TRBD1
v_gene: TRBV14
abundance: few
j_gene: TRBJ2-7
CDR3aa: CASSQVISGTGAYEQYF
CDR3nt: TGTGCCAGCAGCCAAGTAATCTCGGGGACAGGGGCATACGAGCAGTACTTC

d_gene: TRBD1
v_gene: TRBV24-1
abundance: many
j_gene: TRBJ2-7
CDR3aa: CATSDWDRSYEQYF
CDR3nt: TGTGCCACCAGTGATTGGGACAGATCCTACGAGCAGTACTTC

d_gene: TRBD1
v_gene: TRBV24-1
abundance: .
j_gene: TRBJ1-1
CDR3aa: CATSGQGVNTEAFF
CDR3nt: TGTGCCACCAGTGGACAGGGAGTGAACACTGAAGCTTTCTTT

d_gene: .
v_gene: TRBV7-9
abundance: many
j_gene: TRBJ2-3
CDR3aa: CASSPVWSTDTQYF
CDR3nt: TGTGCCAGCAGCCCGGTCTGGAGCACAGATACGCAGTATTTT

d_gene: .
v_gene: TRBV24-1
abundance: .
j_gene: TRBJ2-2
CDR3aa: CATSDLGAHTGELFF
CDR3nt: TGTGCCACCAGTGATTTAGGGGCGCACACCGGGGAGCTGTTTTTT

d_gene: .
v_gene: TRBV19
abundance: .
j_gene: TRBJ1-5
CDR3aa: CASGESGAFRPQHF
CDR3nt: TGTGCCAGTGGGGAGTCAGGGGCATTTCGGCCCCAGCATTTT

d_gene: .
v_gene: TRBV15
abundance: many
j_gene: TRBJ2-3
CDR3aa: CATSREQGGNTDTQYF
CDR3nt: TGTGCCACCAGCAGAGAACAGGGAGGTAACACAGATACGCAGTATTTT

d_gene: TRBD1
v_gene: TRBV13
abundance: many
j_gene: TRBJ2-7
CDR3aa: CASSSTGTGSYEQYF
CDR3nt: TGTGCCAGCAGCTCGACCGGGACAGGGAGCTACGAGCAGTACTTC

d_gene: .
v_gene: TRBV9
abundance: many
j_gene: TRBJ1-6
CDR3aa: CASSVGQDSPLHF
CDR3nt: TGTGCCAGCAGCGTAGGACAGGATTCACCCCTCCACTTT

d_gene: TRBD1
v_gene: TRBV6-1
abundance: .
j_gene: TRBJ2-2
CDR3aa: CASSKRGTGETGELFF
CDR3nt: TGTGCCAGCAGTAAACGAGGGACAGGGGAGACCGGGGAGCTGTTTTTT

d_gene: .
v_gene: TRBV4-3
abundance: .
j_gene: TRBJ1-1
CDR3aa: CASSQDPRGMGTEAFF
CDR3nt: TGCGCCAGCAGCCAAGATCCTCGGGGGATGGGCACTGAAGCTTTCTTT

d_gene: .
v_gene: TRBV7-2
abundance: .
j_gene: TRBJ2-1
CDR3aa: CASSFVYNEQFF
CDR3nt: TGTGCCAGCAGCTTCGTCTACAATGAGCAGTTCTTC

d_gene: .
v_gene: TRBV20-1
abundance: .
j_gene: TRBJ2-3
CDR3aa: CSAALRGGTDTQYF
CDR3nt: TGCAGTGCCGCTCTCCGAGGAGGCACAGATACGCAGTATTTT

d_gene: .
v_gene: TRBV12-3/TRBV12-4
abundance: few
j_gene: TRBJ2-6
CDR3aa: CASYSGANVLTF
CDR3nt: TGTGCCAGCTACTCTGGGGCCAACGTCCTGACTTTC

d_gene: TRBD1
v_gene: TRBV25-1
abundance: .
j_gene: TRBJ1-3
CDR3aa: CASSVDRLSGNTIYF
CDR3nt: TGTGCCAGCAGCGTGGACAGGCTCTCTGGAAACACCATATATTTT

d_gene: .
v_gene: TRBV12-3/TRBV12-4
abundance: many
j_gene: TRBJ2-5
CDR3aa: CASSQGRGEETQYF
CDR3nt: TGTGCCAGCAGTCAGGGGAGGGGGGAAGAGACCCAGTACTTC

d_gene: TRBD2
v_gene: TRBV5-1
abundance: many
j_gene: TRBJ2-3
CDR3aa: CASSPASGSSPPRTDTQYF
CDR3nt: TGCGCCAGCAGCCCCGCTAGCGGGAGTTCCCCCCCACGGACAGATACGCAGTATTTT

d_gene: .
v_gene: TRBV2
abundance: many
j_gene: TRBJ1-5
CDR3aa: CASSESRYNQPQHF
CDR3nt: TGTGCCAGCAGTGAATCCAGGTACAATCAGCCCCAGCATTTT

d_gene: TRBD1
v_gene: TRBV5-6
abundance: few
j_gene: TRBJ2-2
CDR3aa: CASSYRDRGAGELFF
CDR3nt: TGTGCCAGCAGCTACCGGGACAGGGGGGCCGGGGAGCTGTTTTTT

d_gene: TRBD2
v_gene: TRBV3-1
abundance: .
j_gene: TRBJ2-5
CDR3aa: CASSHGTSGGNRETQYF
CDR3nt: TGTGCCAGCAGCCACGGGACTAGCGGGGGTAACCGAGAGACCCAGTACTTC

d_gene: TRBD1
v_gene: TRBV6-1
abundance: few
j_gene: TRBJ1-2
CDR3aa: CASSAGQETYGYTF
CDR3nt: TGTGCCAGTTCCGCCGGACAGGAAACCTATGGCTACACCTTC

d_gene: .
v_gene: TRBV30
abundance: many
j_gene: TRBJ1-2
CDR3aa: CAWSNVYGYTF
CDR3nt: TGTGCCTGGAGTAACGTGTATGGCTACACCTTC

d_gene: .
v_gene: TRBV6-5
abundance: .
j_gene: TRBJ2-4
CDR3aa: CASSYTSRGSKNIQYF
CDR3nt: TGTGCCAGCAGTTATACCAGCCGGGGATCCAAAAACATTCAGTACTTC

d_gene: TRBD2
v_gene: TRBV24-1
abundance: few
j_gene: TRBJ2-1
CDR3aa: CATSDRRTSVYNEQFF
CDR3nt: TGTGCCACCAGTGATCGCCGGACTAGCGTTTACAATGAGCAGTTCTTC

d_gene: .
v_gene: TRBV7-8
abundance: many
j_gene: TRBJ2-5
CDR3aa: CASSLGRGLAPQETQYF
CDR3nt: TGTGCCAGCAGCTTAGGTCGCGGGCTAGCTCCTCAAGAGACCCAGTACTTC

d_gene: TRBD1
v_gene: TRBV18
abundance: many
j_gene: TRBJ1-5
CDR3aa: CASSLGQDNQPQHF
CDR3nt: TGTGCCAGCTCCTTAGGACAGGACAATCAGCCCCAGCATTTT

d_gene: .
v_gene: TRBV27
abundance: many
j_gene: TRBJ2-1
CDR3aa: CASSFSLRRGSSYNEQFF
CDR3nt: TGTGCCAGCAGTTTCTCGTTGCGGAGGGGTAGCTCCTACAATGAGCAGTTCTTC

d_gene: .
v_gene: TRBV7-3
abundance: many
j_gene: TRBJ1-2
CDR3aa: CASSQGSYNYGYTF
CDR3nt: TGTGCCAGCAGCCAGGGGTCCTACAACTATGGCTACACCTTC

d_gene: .
v_gene: TRBV5-1
abundance: many
j_gene: TRBJ2-5
CDR3aa: CASHPAGGVQETQYF
CDR3nt: TGCGCCAGCCATCCGGCCGGGGGAGTACAAGAGACCCAGTACTTC

d_gene: .
v_gene: TRBV6-2/TRBV6-3
abundance: few
j_gene: TRBJ2-3
CDR3aa: CASSYWVPDTQYF
CDR3nt: TGTGCCAGCAGTTACTGGGTACCAGATACGCAGTATTTT

d_gene: .
v_gene: TRBV27
abundance: many
j_gene: TRBJ2-5
CDR3aa: CASSFAGETQYF
CDR3nt: TGTGCCAGCAGTTTTGCTGGGGAGACCCAGTACTTC

d_gene: .
v_gene: TRBV27
abundance: many
j_gene: TRBJ2-5
CDR3aa: CASSPRVIETQYF
CDR3nt: TGTGCCAGCAGCCCGCGCGTTATCGAGACCCAGTACTTC

d_gene: TRBD2
v_gene: TRBV7-9
abundance: once
j_gene: TRBJ2-1
CDR3aa: CASSPPPAGGGYEQFF
CDR3nt: TGTGCCAGCAGTCCCCCTCCAGCGGGAGGGGGTTATGAGCAGTTCTTC

d_gene: TRBD2
v_gene: TRBV6-1
abundance: few
j_gene: TRBJ2-7
CDR3aa: CAISESTGGNEQYF
CDR3nt: TGTGCCATCAGTGAGTCGACGGGGGGGAACGAGCAGTACTTC

d_gene: .
v_gene: TRBV15
abundance: .
j_gene: TRBJ2-3
CDR3aa: CATSRSDSLLRQYF
CDR3nt: TGTGCCACCAGCAGATCCGACTCCCTCTTGAGGCAGTATTTT

d_gene: .
v_gene: TRBV5-1
abundance: many
j_gene: TRBJ2-1
CDR3aa: CASMAGKLSSLTPHNEQFF
CDR3nt: TGCGCCAGCATGGCGGGTAAACTTTCTTCGTTGACACCCCACAATGAGCAGTTCTTC

d_gene: .
v_gene: TRBV4-1
abundance: .
j_gene: TRBJ2-6
CDR3aa: CASSQVVYSGANVLTF
CDR3nt: TGCGCCAGCAGCCAAGTGGTCTACTCTGGGGCCAACGTCCTGACTTTC

d_gene: TRBD1
v_gene: TRBV6-1
abundance: few
j_gene: TRBJ2-1
CDR3aa: CASRGQASSYNEQFF
CDR3nt: TGTGCCAGCAGGGGACAGGCGAGCTCCTACAATGAGCAGTTCTTC

d_gene: TRBD1
v_gene: TRBV10-2
abundance: many
j_gene: TRBJ1-5
CDR3aa: CASSGTGGRDQPQHF
CDR3nt: TGCGCCAGCAGTGGGACAGGGGGGAGAGATCAGCCCCAGCATTTT

d_gene: TRBD1
v_gene: TRBV7-3
abundance: few
j_gene: TRBJ1-2
CDR3aa: CASSPSRDSNYGYTF
CDR3nt: TGTGCCAGCAGCCCAAGCCGGGACAGCAACTATGGCTACACCTTC

d_gene: .
v_gene: TRBV27
abundance: once
j_gene: TRBJ1-1
CDR3aa: CASSLTGHPNTEAFF
CDR3nt: TGTGCCAGCAGTTTGACGGGACACCCGAACACTGAAGCTTTCTTT

d_gene: .
v_gene: TRBV7-9
abundance: many
j_gene: TRBJ2-1
CDR3aa: CASSPAGQEQFF
CDR3nt: TGTGCCAGCAGCCCTGCGGGTCAGGAGCAGTTCTTC

d_gene: .
v_gene: TRBV2
abundance: many
j_gene: TRBJ2-7
CDR3aa: CASSEGLISEQYF
CDR3nt: TGTGCCAGCAGTGAGGGGCTAATCTCCGAGCAGTACTTC

d_gene: .
v_gene: TRBV6-2/TRBV6-3
abundance: many
j_gene: TRBJ2-2
CDR3aa: CASKIPSWGTGELFF
CDR3nt: TGTGCCAGCAAAATCCCTTCTTGGGGCACCGGGGAGCTGTTTTTT

d_gene: .
v_gene: TRBV7-9
abundance: many
j_gene: TRBJ1-1
CDR3aa: CASSLATALLTEAFF
CDR3nt: TGTGCCAGCAGCTTAGCCACAGCCTTACTGACTGAAGCTTTCTTT

d_gene: TRBD2
v_gene: TRBV6-2/TRBV6-3
abundance: many
j_gene: TRBJ2-1
CDR3aa: CASSRMTSGGPNNEQFF
CDR3nt: TGTGCCAGCAGCCGAATGACTAGCGGGGGCCCGAACAATGAGCAGTTCTTC

d_gene: .
v_gene: TRBV6-1
abundance: many
j_gene: TRBJ1-4
CDR3aa: CASQFGQVLEKLFF
CDR3nt: TGTGCCAGCCAATTTGGGCAGGTTCTCGAAAAACTGTTTTTT

d_gene: TRBD1
v_gene: TRBV19
abundance: .
j_gene: TRBJ1-2
CDR3aa: CASNPDRGYGYTF
CDR3nt: TGTGCCTCGAACCCGGACAGGGGATATGGCTACACCTTC

d_gene: .
v_gene: TRBV4-1
abundance: many
j_gene: TRBJ1-2
CDR3aa: CASTSSTGDYGYTF
CDR3nt: TGCGCCAGCACTTCGTCGACAGGCGACTATGGCTACACCTTC

d_gene: .
v_gene: TRBV5-8
abundance: few
j_gene: TRBJ2-3
CDR3aa: CASSLGRGSDTQYF
CDR3nt: TGTGCCAGCAGCTTGGGCAGGGGCTCAGATACGCAGTATTTT

d_gene: .
v_gene: TRBV29-1
abundance: many
j_gene: TRBJ2-1
CDR3aa: CSVAWAPSYNEQFF
CDR3nt: TGCAGCGTTGCGTGGGCCCCCTCCTACAATGAGCAGTTCTTC

d_gene: .
v_gene: TRBV28
abundance: many
j_gene: TRBJ1-4
CDR3aa: CASSLGGENEKLFF
CDR3nt: TGTGCCAGCAGTCTTGGGGGAGAGAATGAAAAACTGTTTTTT

d_gene: .
v_gene: TRBV3-1
abundance: many
j_gene: TRBJ2-2
CDR3aa: CASTHRGGTGELFF
CDR3nt: TGTGCCAGCACCCACAGGGGGGGGACCGGGGAGCTGTTTTTT

d_gene: TRBD2
v_gene: TRBV20-1
abundance: many
j_gene: TRBJ2-7
CDR3aa: CSATRTSETYEQYF
CDR3nt: TGCAGTGCGACCAGGACTAGCGAAACCTACGAGCAGTACTTC